Listed below are T cell receptor beta chains from one sample, sequenced in a study of CD8 T cells in Susac syndrome. One entry per CDR3 protein, called by TCRdb with MiXCR from the immunoSEQ multiplex PCR reads. The sample includes around 170,000 distinct CDR3 sequences, 90% to 97% seen only once; the top ten take 0.098%. Sequencing was carried out using CD4+ T cells from PBMCs. These receptors were obtained from a human donor with Susac syndrome. Both conserved end residues are trimmed from each CDR3. Fields, in order: CDR3 protein, V gene, clone size, J gene, D gene. A D gene is named only where the DNA matches it firmly. Not every row has a clone size; where given, it reads once, few, many or a size class.

cdr3_aa: ASSIRQGGSYGYT
v_call: TRBV19
clone_size: -
j_call: TRBJ1-2
d_call: TRBD1

cdr3_aa: ATSRDLGGYEQY
v_call: TRBV15
clone_size: -
j_call: TRBJ2-7
d_call: -

cdr3_aa: ASSIWSAYNEQF
v_call: TRBV19
clone_size: -
j_call: TRBJ2-1
d_call: -

cdr3_aa: ATSRFGPANEKLF
v_call: TRBV15
clone_size: -
j_call: TRBJ1-4
d_call: -

cdr3_aa: ASSLKTVQETQY
v_call: TRBV12-3/TRBV12-4
clone_size: -
j_call: TRBJ2-5
d_call: -

cdr3_aa: ASSEDYGYT
v_call: TRBV19
clone_size: -
j_call: TRBJ1-2
d_call: -

cdr3_aa: ASSAPEDLTDTQY
v_call: TRBV11-1
clone_size: -
j_call: TRBJ2-3
d_call: -

cdr3_aa: ASSTYPGQVNTEAF
v_call: TRBV7-3
clone_size: -
j_call: TRBJ1-1
d_call: TRBD1

cdr3_aa: ASSVVSGGDYNEQF
v_call: TRBV9
clone_size: -
j_call: TRBJ2-1
d_call: TRBD2

cdr3_aa: ASSPQGANEQY
v_call: TRBV27
clone_size: -
j_call: TRBJ2-7
d_call: TRBD1

cdr3_aa: ASSYSNSPRDPQY
v_call: TRBV6-2/TRBV6-3
clone_size: few
j_call: TRBJ2-7
d_call: -

cdr3_aa: ASRPRDRVSGANVLT
v_call: TRBV12-3/TRBV12-4
clone_size: -
j_call: TRBJ2-6
d_call: TRBD1

cdr3_aa: ASSVEAGGDYGYT
v_call: TRBV9
clone_size: -
j_call: TRBJ1-2
d_call: TRBD1

cdr3_aa: AWGDVDNSPLH
v_call: TRBV30
clone_size: -
j_call: TRBJ1-6
d_call: -